This T cell receptor beta chain was recorded in a study of graft-versus-host responses after intestinal transplantation. Study-wide points: Early post-transplant declines in HvG were associated with peak levels of circulating GvH clones.

Produced via immunoSEQ multiplex PCR; TCRdb's table is partial and in-frame only. The table lists over 45,000 clones, approximately 92% of them singletons. CDR1 is SEHNR and CDR2 is FQNEAQ in the germline V gene (reference sequence). This CDR3 spans 14 amino acids. The J segment lost 3 bases and the V segment lost 6 bases, leaving 7 bases of the junction unmatched. This clone appeared once. The antigen remains unidentified. The chain recombines TRBV7-9 with TRBJ1-2, with 7 bases matching TRBD1. The material was PBMCs, obtained more than 750 days after a first intestinal transplant, on the day of a second. This TCR came from a human patient who received an intestinal transplant, so some T cells may come from the graft donor. CDR3 coding DNA: TGTGCCAGCAGGGGATCCGGGACAGACTATGGCTACACCTTC. This encodes CASRGSGTDYGYTF.